These T cell receptor beta chains were read from a single sample in a study of blood T cell repertoires in COVID-19. TCRdb's copy holds only in-frame clones and misses some; the assay was immunoSEQ multiplex PCR. The data show around 250,000 clones, 86% seen once. The sequencing input was PBMCs or T cells enriched from blood (not recorded which). These receptor sequences come from a woman in her forties or fifties who had recovered from COVID-19. The CDR3 runs from the conserved cysteine through the conserved F or W. A D gene is named only where the DNA matches it firmly. Not every row has a clone size; where given, it reads once, few, many or a size class.

cdr3_aa	cdr3_nt	v_call	j_call	clone_size	d_call
CASSDSQGSDTQYF	TGTGCCAGCAGTGACTCACAGGGGTCAGATACGCAGTATTTT	TRBV6-4	TRBJ2-3	.	TRBD1
CASSLGKGVGYGYTF	TGTGCCAGCAGCCTCGGAAAGGGGGTGGGCTATGGCTACACCTTC	TRBV3-1/TRBV3-2	TRBJ1-2	.	.
CASSFAGGTGEQFF	TGTGCCAGCAGTTTTGCAGGGGGGACGGGTGAGCAGTTCTTC	TRBV6-5	TRBJ2-1	.	.
CASSHYRANPEAFF	TGCGCCAGCAGCCATTACAGGGCTAATCCTGAAGCTTTCTTT	TRBV4-3	TRBJ1-1	.	.
CASSYMGGSRNSPLHF	TGTGCCAGCAGTTATATGGGGGGATCGAGGAATTCACCCCTCCACTTT	TRBV6-5	TRBJ1-6	once	.
CASSKHYGYTF	TGTGCCAGCAGTAAGCACTATGGCTACACCTTC	TRBV6-5	TRBJ1-2	.	.
CAWSHVYSNQPQHF	TGTGCCTGGAGTCACGTCTATAGCAATCAGCCCCAGCATTTT	TRBV30	TRBJ1-5	.	.
CASSQGDRDRSPLHF	TGCGCCAGCAGCCAAGGGGACAGGGACCGTTCACCCCTCCACTTT	TRBV4-3	TRBJ1-6	.	TRBD1
CASSKGGPGNEQFF	TGTGCCAGCAGCAAAGGGGGGCCGGGGAATGAGCAGTTCTTC	TRBV21-1	TRBJ2-1	.	.
CASSPGTAQGYGYTF	TGTGCCAGCAGCCCAGGGACAGCTCAGGGGTATGGCTACACCTTC	TRBV7-2	TRBJ1-2	.	TRBD1
CSVVQGVGQPQHF	TGCAGCGTTGTCCAGGGGGTCGGGCAGCCCCAGCATTTT	TRBV29-1	TRBJ1-5	.	TRBD1
CASSEGQGDYEQYF	TGTGCCAGCAGCGAGGGACAGGGCGACTACGAGCAGTACTTC	TRBV4-2	TRBJ2-7	.	TRBD1
CASSYSLGQGFETQYF	TGTGCCAGCAGTTACTCTTTGGGACAGGGGTTCGAGACCCAGTACTTC	TRBV6-6	TRBJ2-5	.	TRBD1
CASSLARNRVEKLFF	TGCGCCAGCAGCCTAGCCCGAAATCGAGTTGAAAAACTGTTTTTT	TRBV4-3	TRBJ1-4	.	.
CASSLAGVGELFF	TGTGCCAGCAGCTTAGCGGGTGTCGGGGAGCTGTTTTTT	TRBV11-3	TRBJ2-2	once	.
CASTSGGTTTGELFF	TGTGCCAGCACTTCAGGGGGAACCACCACCGGGGAGCTGTTTTTT	TRBV28	TRBJ2-2	.	TRBD1
CASSLVRANTEAFF	TGTGCCAGCAGCTTAGTAAGAGCGAACACTGAAGCTTTCTTT	TRBV7-2	TRBJ1-1	.	.
CASRSTGAAGELFF	TGTGCCAGCAGATCGACAGGGGCTGCCGGGGAGCTGTTTTTT	TRBV28	TRBJ2-2	few	TRBD1
CARRPEGEGSYEQYF	TGTGCCAGACGACCCGAGGGGGAGGGATCCTACGAGCAGTACTTC	TRBV3-1/TRBV3-2	TRBJ2-7	.	.
CASSLSRGMNNEQFF	TGTGCCAGCAGCTTATCCAGGGGGATGAACAATGAGCAGTTCTTC	TRBV7-9	TRBJ2-1	.	TRBD1
CASSPGGVYEQYF	TGTGCCAGCAGCCCTGGAGGGGTCTACGAGCAGTACTTC	TRBV5-5	TRBJ2-7	.	.
CASSFRTSGSRSEQFF	TGTGCCAGCAGTTTCCGGACTAGCGGGAGTCGTAGTGAGCAGTTCTTC	TRBV6-5	TRBJ2-1	.	TRBD2
CASSTPTGTSGVSYEQYF	TGTGCCAGCAGCACCCCAACCGGGACTAGCGGGGTCTCCTACGAGCAGTACTTC	TRBV21-1	TRBJ2-7	once	.
CASSPSGTGGYEQYF	TGTGCCAGCAGCCCATCCGGGACAGGGGGCTACGAGCAGTACTTC	TRBV4-2	TRBJ2-7	.	TRBD1
CSVYRVNYGYTF	TGCAGCGTCTACAGGGTCAACTATGGCTACACCTTC	TRBV29-1	TRBJ1-2	.	.
CASSLGTSEYNEQFF	TGCGCCAGCAGCCTCGGGACTAGCGAATACAATGAGCAGTTCTTC	TRBV5-1	TRBJ2-1	once	TRBD2
CASSLALGTSGGTDTQYF	TGTGCCAGCAGCTTAGCCCTAGGGACTAGCGGGGGCACAGATACGCAGTATTTT	TRBV7-2	TRBJ2-3	.	TRBD2
CASSPGFGQGYQETQYF	TGCGCCAGCAGCCCGGGTTTCGGACAGGGGTATCAAGAGACCCAGTACTTC	TRBV5-1	TRBJ2-5	.	TRBD1
CASSQTSPTGGFGETQYF	TGTGCCAGCAGCCAAACGTCCCCAACAGGGGGCTTTGGAGAGACCCAGTACTTC	TRBV28	TRBJ2-5	.	TRBD1